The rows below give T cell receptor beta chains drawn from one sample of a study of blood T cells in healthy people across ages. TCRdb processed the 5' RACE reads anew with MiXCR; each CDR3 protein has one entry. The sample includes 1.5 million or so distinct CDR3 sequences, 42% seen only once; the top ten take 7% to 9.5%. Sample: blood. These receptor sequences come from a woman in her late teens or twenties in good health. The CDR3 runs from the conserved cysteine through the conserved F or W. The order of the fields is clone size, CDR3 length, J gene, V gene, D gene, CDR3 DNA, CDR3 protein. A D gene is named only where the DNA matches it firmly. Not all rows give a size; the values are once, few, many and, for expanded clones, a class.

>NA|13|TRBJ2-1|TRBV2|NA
TGTGCCAGCACCGCTAGCTGGGGCAATGAGCAGTTCTTC
CASTASWGNEQFF
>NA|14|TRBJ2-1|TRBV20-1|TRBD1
TGCAGTGCTAAGGTTCGGGACAGACCCAATGAGCAGTTCTTC
CSAKVRDRPNEQFF
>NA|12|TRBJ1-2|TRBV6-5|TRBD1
TGTGCCAGCAGGCTAACAGGGGTCGGCTACACCTTC
CASRLTGVGYTF
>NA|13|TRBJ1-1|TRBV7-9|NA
TGTGCCAGCAGCGTAGTTGGGGGCACTGAAGCTTTCTTT
CASSVVGGTEAFF
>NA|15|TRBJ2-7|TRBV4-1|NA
TGCGCCAGCAGTCAAGATAACAGGGAGGGCTACGAGCAGTACTTC
CASSQDNREGYEQYF
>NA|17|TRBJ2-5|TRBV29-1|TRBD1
TGCAGCGTTTCTCAGCGGGTCCGACAGGGGGCGCGGAATGAGCAGTACTTC
CSVSQRVRQGARNEQYF
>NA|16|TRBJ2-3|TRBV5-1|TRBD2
TGCGCCAGCAGCTTGGCGGGTAGCGGGCCCACAGATACGCAGTATTTT
CASSLAGSGPTDTQYF
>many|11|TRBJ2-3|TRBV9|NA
TGTGCCAGCAGCGTCGCCGATACGCAGTATTTT
CASSVADTQYF
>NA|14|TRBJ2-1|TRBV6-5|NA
TGTGCCAGCAGTCCCAGTGTAGGTCTCAATGAGCAGTTCTTC
CASSPSVGLNEQFF
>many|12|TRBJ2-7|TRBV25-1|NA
TGTGCCAGCAGTGCGGGTTTCCACGAGCAGTACTTC
CASSAGFHEQYF
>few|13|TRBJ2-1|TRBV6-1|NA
TGTGCCAGCAGCCTCAGGACGCCTGGCGAGCAGTTCTTC
CASSLRTPGEQFF
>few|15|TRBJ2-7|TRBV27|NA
TGTGCCAGCAGTTTTGCGACAGGCTTACCCTACGAGCAGTACTTC
CASSFATGLPYEQYF
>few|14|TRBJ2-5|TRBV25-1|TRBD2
TGTGCCAGCAGTGAAGGCGGGAGTCGAGAGACCCAGTACTTC
CASSEGGSRETQYF
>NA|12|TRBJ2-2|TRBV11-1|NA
TGTGCCAGCCTTCTTATCTCCGGGGAGCTGTTTTTT
CASLLISGELFF
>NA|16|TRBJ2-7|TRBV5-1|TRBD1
TGCGCCAGCAGCTTTGTCCGGGACAGGGTGAACTACGAGCAGTACTTC
CASSFVRDRVNYEQYF
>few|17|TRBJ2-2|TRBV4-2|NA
TGTGCCAGCAGCCAAGCCGAGGGGGGGCCCCTGACCGGGGAGCTGTTTTTT
CASSQAEGGPLTGELFF
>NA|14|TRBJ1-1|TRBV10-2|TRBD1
TGCGCCAGCAGAAACCAGGGGGTTGCCACTGAAGCTTTCTTT
CASRNQGVATEAFF
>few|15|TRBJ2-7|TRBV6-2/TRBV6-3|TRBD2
TGTGCCAGCAGCCTACTAGCGGATGAATCCTACGAGCAGTACTTC
CASSLLADESYEQYF
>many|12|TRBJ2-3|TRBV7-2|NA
TGTGCCAGCAGCTTGTGGTCAGATACGCAGTATTTT
CASSLWSDTQYF
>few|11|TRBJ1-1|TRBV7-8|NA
TGTGCCAGCGGGGGTTATACTGAAGCTTTCTTT
CASGGYTEAFF
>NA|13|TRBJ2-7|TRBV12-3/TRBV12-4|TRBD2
TGTGCCAGCGGGCCGGGACTAGCGGTTGAGCAGTACTTC
CASGPGLAVEQYF
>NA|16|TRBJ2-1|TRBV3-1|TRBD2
TGTGCCAGCAGCCGTTATGGCGGGGGGGCCTACAATGAGCAGTTCTTT
CASSRYGGGAYNEQFF
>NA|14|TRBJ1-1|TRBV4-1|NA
TGCGCCAGCAGCCAAGATTCAGGTGGCACTGAAGCTTTCTTT
CASSQDSGGTEAFF
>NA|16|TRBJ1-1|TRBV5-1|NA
TGCGCCAGCAGCTTGGGGAGGGGCCGTCTGAACACTGAAGCTTTCTTT
CASSLGRGRLNTEAFF
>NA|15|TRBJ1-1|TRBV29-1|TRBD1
TGCAGCGTTGAAGGACAGGGCAAAATGAACACTGAAGCTTTCTTT
CSVEGQGKMNTEAFF
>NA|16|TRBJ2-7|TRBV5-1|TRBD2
TGCGCCAGCAGCTCGGTTCCCCTAGCGGGAGGGTACGAGCAGTACTTC
CASSSVPLAGGYEQYF
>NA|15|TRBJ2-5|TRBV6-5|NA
TGTGCCAGCAGCTACTCGGCAGGGGACTACAATGAGCAGTACTTC
CASSYSAGDYNEQYF
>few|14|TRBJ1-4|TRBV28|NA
TGTGCCAGCACCCTCCAGAGGGGTGGAGAAAAACTGTTTTTT
CASTLQRGGEKLFF
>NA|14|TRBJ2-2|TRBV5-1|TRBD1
TGCGCCAGCAGCCCCGGACAGGGTAGCGGGGAGCTGTTTTTT
CASSPGQGSGELFF
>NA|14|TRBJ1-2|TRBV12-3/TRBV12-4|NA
TGTGCCAGCATACGATCCACGAATAACTATGGCTACACCTTC
CASIRSTNNYGYTF
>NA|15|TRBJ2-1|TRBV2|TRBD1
TGTGCCAGCAGTGAAGAGGGGGCGAGGGGGAATGAGCAGTTCTTC
CASSEEGARGNEQFF
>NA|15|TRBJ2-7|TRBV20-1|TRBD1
TGCAGTGCTAGGGGACAGAGATACGGGATCTACGAGCAGTACTTC
CSARGQRYGIYEQYF
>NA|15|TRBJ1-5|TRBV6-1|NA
TGTGCCAGCAGTGGGACAGTCTATAGCAATCAGCCCCAGCATTTT
CASSGTVYSNQPQHF
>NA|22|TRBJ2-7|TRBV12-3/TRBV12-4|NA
TGTGCCAGCAGTTTTTTTATCCCGACACGGCCAGGGCAGGAAGGACTTTCCTACGAGCAGTACTTC
CASSFFIPTRPGQEGLSYEQYF
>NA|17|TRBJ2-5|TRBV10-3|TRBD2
TGTGCCATCAGTGAACCTAGCGGGAGAGGGGCAGGAGAGACCCAGTACTTC
CAISEPSGRGAGETQYF
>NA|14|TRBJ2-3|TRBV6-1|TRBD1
TGTGCCAGCACTGCGGGACAGGGGTTAGATACGCAGTATTTT
CASTAGQGLDTQYF
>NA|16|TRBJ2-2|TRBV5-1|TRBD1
TGCGCCAGCAGCGTATTACGGACAGGGAACACCGGGGAGCTGTTTTTT
CASSVLRTGNTGELFF
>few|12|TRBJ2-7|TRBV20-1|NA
TGCAGTGCTAGAGTCCCGACCTACGAGCAGTACTTC
CSARVPTYEQYF
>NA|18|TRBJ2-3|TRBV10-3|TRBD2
TGTGCCATCAGTGGTATAAGCGGGAGTGGGGGAAGCACAGATACGCAGTATTTT
CAISGISGSGGSTDTQYF
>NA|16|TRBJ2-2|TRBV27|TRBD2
TGTGCCAGCAGTAGACTAGCGGGACGGAACACCGGGGAGCTGTTTTTT
CASSRLAGRNTGELFF
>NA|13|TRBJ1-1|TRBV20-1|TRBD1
TGCAGTGCTAGAGAGAGGACAGGGCCTGAAGCTTTCTTT
CSARERTGPEAFF
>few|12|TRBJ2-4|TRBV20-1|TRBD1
TGCAGTGTTAAACAGGGGTTGGATATTCAGTACTTC
CSVKQGLDIQYF
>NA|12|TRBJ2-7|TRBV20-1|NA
TGCAGTGCAGTCGGATCGCCCTACGAGCAGTACTTC
CSAVGSPYEQYF
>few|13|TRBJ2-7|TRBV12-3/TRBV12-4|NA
TGTGCCAGCAGGAATGGGGGATACTACGAGCAGTACTTC
CASRNGGYYEQYF
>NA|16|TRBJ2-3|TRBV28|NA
TGTGCCAGCAGTTTAAGAAGGGGGACCCCCACAGATACGCAGTATTTT
CASSLRRGTPTDTQYF
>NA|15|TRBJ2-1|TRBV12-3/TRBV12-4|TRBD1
TGTGCCAGCAGTCTACCGGGACAGGGAGGATATGAGCAGTTCTTC
CASSLPGQGGYEQFF